This TCR beta chain was observed in a study of blood T cell repertoires in COVID-19 (dated by TCRdb to between 2020 and 2021). Regarding the study in general: The collaborator samples originated in the United States, Italy and Spain and spanned the acute and convalescent phases of COVID-19. The material from the prospective study consisted of cDNA or gDNA derived from T cells, B-cell-depleted T cells, or PBMCs. Subjects who had been exposed to COVID-19, were actively infected with it, or had recovered from it provided the deeply sampled blood TCRbeta repertoires that made up the dataset. The repertoires were released in a freely available public database intended as a resource for research on the immune response to SARS-CoV-2. The samples were drawn from the first 160 participants of the ongoing ImmuneRACE study and from over 950 subjects provided by 6 global collaborators. A de-identified subject ID, COVID-19 status, age in years and sex were almost always included in the sample metadata. Where available, HLA class I and class II types were taken from metadata supplied by the sample provider and were not determined by assay-based typing. General study outcomes and caveats: Clinical and demographic metadata were provided uncurated, with the amount varying by source and participant.

V loses 5 bases at its end and J loses 1 base; junction bases beyond the gene matches: 2. The germline V gene provides CDR1 MNHEY and CDR2 SVGAGI. The CDR3 covers 15 residues, taking in both the cysteine and the phenylalanine. This entry keeps only the CDR3 DNA: 45 bases, framed from base 1. This clone was seen once. Its antigen remains undetermined. No base qualities exist here, and no much larger clone lies one base off it. TCRbeta CDR3 regions were amplified from genomic DNA using the immunoSEQ Assay, a bias-controlled multiplex PCR. In the original analysis: The number of nucleated cells in each sample was estimated from the amplification of reference gene primers within the assay. To quantify the absolute abundance of each unique TCRbeta CDR3 rearrangement, sequence reads were collapsed and filtered. For each sample, productive Simpson clonality was calculated as the square root of Simpson's diversity index over productive rearrangements. The clones in this table, taken by TCRdb from immuneACCESS, are in-frame only. Not every clone is retained; where verified, under half of the shortfall comes from an unresolved V gene, and the cause of the rest is unknown. That table furnishes V, J and clone size, whereas the DNA furnished D and trimming. This sample comprises about 160,000 clones, more than 75% of them detected only once. The ten top clones hold less than 2.5% of the sample.

The collaborating institutions used their own protocols to collect whole blood in K2EDTA tubes. Collaborator samples were shipped for TCRbeta analysis as frozen whole blood, isolated PBMCs, or DNA extracted from either sample type. The sequencing sample was made of peripheral blood. The sequence is built from TRBV6-5 and TRBJ2-2, with 9 bases aligning to TRBD1. This clonotype originated in a man aged 18-30 years with acute or convalescent COVID-19. The nucleotide sequence is TGTGCCAGCAGTACGGGACAGGGGAACACCGGGGAGCTGTTTTTT. Its protein reads: CASSTGQGNTGELFF.